What follows describes a single T cell receptor beta chain. The antigen remains unidentified. This specimen comes from a study of cytomegalovirus exposure and HLA in healthy donors. PCR primers comprised 60 Vbeta and 13 Jbeta primers. Clones were sequenced by immunoSEQ multiplex PCR, and TCRdb holds only the in-frame ones, with some missing. The data hold about 140,000 clones, with around 80% observed a single time. Study outcomes and limitations: Data from an earlier analysis indicated that most TCR beta V segments were productive either about 87% or about 30% of the time. Common viral pathogens (according to a later analysis) appeared linked to several of the most significant clusters. An Asian-associated ancestry cluster reportedly showed fewer N-insertions than the roughly 670-donor mean in a later analysis. Roughly uniform depth of sequencing across donors was assumed in presence/absence analyses.

The J segment lost 7 bases and the V segment lost 4 bases, leaving 6 bases of the junction unmatched. Germline values: CDR1 SGHAT, CDR2 FQNNGV. The CDR3 spans 15 residues. This TCR was sampled from a woman in her twenties or thirties in good health and CMV-seronegative. V and J are TRBV11-2 and TRBJ1-6; 8 bases line up with TRBD1. Sequenced: PBMCs. This CDR3 is CASSSTGARNSPLHF. CDR3 DNA sequence: TGTGCCAGCAGCTCGACAGGGGCGAGGAATTCACCCCTCCACTTT.